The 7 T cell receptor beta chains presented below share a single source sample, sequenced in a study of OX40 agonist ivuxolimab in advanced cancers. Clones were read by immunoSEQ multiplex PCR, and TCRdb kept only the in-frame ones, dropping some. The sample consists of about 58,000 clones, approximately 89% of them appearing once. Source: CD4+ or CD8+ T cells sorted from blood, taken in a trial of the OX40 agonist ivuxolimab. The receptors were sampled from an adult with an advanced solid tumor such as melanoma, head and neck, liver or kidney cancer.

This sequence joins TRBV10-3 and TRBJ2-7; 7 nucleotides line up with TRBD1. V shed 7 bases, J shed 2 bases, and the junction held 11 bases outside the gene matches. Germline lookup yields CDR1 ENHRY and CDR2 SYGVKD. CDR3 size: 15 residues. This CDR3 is CAIKRTGGGPYEQYF. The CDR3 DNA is TGTGCCATCAAGCGGACAGGCGGCGGACCCTACGAGCAGTACTTC.

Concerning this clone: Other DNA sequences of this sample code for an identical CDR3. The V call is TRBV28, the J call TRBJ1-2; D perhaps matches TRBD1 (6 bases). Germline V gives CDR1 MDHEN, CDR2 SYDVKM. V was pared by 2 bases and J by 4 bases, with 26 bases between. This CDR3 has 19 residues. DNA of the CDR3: TGTGCCAGCAGTTTAAGATACAGGGCCGACATCATCTCCTTCTATGGCTACACCTTC. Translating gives CASSLRYRADIISFYGYTF.

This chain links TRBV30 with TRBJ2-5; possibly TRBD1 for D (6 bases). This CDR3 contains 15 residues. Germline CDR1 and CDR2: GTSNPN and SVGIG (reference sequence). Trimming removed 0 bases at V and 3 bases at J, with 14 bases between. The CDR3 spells CAWSVYWTAEETQYF. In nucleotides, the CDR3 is TGTGCCTGGAGTGTATATTGGACAGCTGAAGAGACCCAGTACTTC.

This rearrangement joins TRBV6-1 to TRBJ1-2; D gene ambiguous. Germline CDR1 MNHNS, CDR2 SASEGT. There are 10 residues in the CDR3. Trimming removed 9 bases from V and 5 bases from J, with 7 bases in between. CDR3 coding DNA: TGTGCCAGTTCGTCGTATGGCTACACCTTC. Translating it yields CASSSYGYTF.

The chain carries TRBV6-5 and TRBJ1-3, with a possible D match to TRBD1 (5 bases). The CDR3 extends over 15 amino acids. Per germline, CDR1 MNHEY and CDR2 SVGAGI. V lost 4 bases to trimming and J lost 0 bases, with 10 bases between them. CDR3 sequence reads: CASSFDSSSGNTIYF. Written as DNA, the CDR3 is TGTGCCAGCAGTTTCGACAGTAGCTCTGGAAACACCATATATTTT.

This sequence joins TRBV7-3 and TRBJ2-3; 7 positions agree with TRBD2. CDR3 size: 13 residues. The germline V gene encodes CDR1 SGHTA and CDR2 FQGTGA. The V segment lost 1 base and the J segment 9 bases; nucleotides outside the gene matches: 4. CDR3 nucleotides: TGTGCCAGCAGCTTAAAACCGGGGGGAACGCAGTATTTT. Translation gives CASSLKPGGTQYF. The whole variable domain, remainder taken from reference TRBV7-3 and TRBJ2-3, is GAGVSQTPSNKVTEKGKYVELRCDPISGHTALYWYRQSLGQGPEFLIYFQGTGAADDSGLPNDRFFAVRPEGSVSTLKIQRTERGDSAVYLCASSLKPGGTQYFGPGTRLTVL.

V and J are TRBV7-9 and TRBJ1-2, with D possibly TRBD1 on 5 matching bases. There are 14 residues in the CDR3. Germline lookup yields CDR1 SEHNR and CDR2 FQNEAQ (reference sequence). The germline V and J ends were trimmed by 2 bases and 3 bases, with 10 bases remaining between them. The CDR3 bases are TGTGCCAGCAGCTTACTTCGGGGGGACTATGGCTACACCTTC. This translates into CASSLLRGDYGYTF.